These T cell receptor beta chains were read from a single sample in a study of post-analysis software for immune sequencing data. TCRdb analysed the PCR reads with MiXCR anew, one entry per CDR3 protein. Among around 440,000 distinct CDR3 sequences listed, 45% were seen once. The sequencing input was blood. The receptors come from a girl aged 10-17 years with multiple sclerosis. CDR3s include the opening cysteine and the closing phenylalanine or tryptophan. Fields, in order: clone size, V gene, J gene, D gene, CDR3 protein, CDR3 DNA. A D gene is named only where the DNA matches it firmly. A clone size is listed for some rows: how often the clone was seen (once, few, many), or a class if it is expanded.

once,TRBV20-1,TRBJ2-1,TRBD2,CSARGGGEGNEQFF,TGCAGTGCTAGAGGGGGAGGGGAGGGCAATGAGCAGTTCTTC
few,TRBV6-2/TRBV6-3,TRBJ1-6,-,CASSYLRTSANSPLHF,TGTGCCAGCAGTTACTTACGGACCTCGGCTAATTCACCCCTCCACTTT
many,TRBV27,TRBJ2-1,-,CASSLGYTYNEQFF,TGTGCCAGCAGTTTAGGGTACACATACAATGAGCAGTTCTTC
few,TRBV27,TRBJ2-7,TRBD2,CASSLSTSGRFEQYF,TGTGCCAGCAGTTTATCGACTAGCGGGAGATTCGAGCAGTACTTC
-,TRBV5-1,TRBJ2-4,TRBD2,CASSLAPSGSGYAQYF,TGCGCCAGCAGCTTGGCCCCTAGCGGGAGTGGCTACGCGCAGTACTTC
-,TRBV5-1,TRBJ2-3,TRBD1,CASSEGGTDTRYF,TGCGCCAGCAGTGAAGGGGGCACAGATACGCGGTATTTT
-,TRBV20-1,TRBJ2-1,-,CSGFSYNEQFF,TGCAGTGGCTTCTCCTACAATGAGCAGTTCTTC
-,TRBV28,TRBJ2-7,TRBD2,CASSFDPTILDSGGTYEQYF,TGTGCCAGCAGTTTCGATCCGACAATTTTAGATAGCGGGGGGACCTACGAGCAGTACTTC
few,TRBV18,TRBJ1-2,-,CASSPGQGINYGYTF,TGTGCCAGCTCACCTGGGCAGGGGATCAACTATGGCTACACCTTC
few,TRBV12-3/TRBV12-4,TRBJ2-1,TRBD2,CASSAGLAGINEQFF,TGTGCCAGCAGCGCTGGACTAGCGGGAATCAATGAGCAGTTCTTC
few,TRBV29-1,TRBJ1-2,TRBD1,CSSDRGNNTF,TGCAGCTCCGACAGGGGGAATAACACCTTC
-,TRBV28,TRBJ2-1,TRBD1,CASSETGLTNEQFF,TGTGCCAGCAGTGAGACAGGGTTAACAAATGAGCAGTTCTTC
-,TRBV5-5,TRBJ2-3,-,CASSVPGEGTDTQYF,TGTGCCAGCAGCGTACCGGGAGAGGGCACAGATACGCAGTATTTT
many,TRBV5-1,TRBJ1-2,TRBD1,CASSLGQSYGYTF,TGTGCCAGCAGCCTGGGACAGAGTTATGGCTACACCTTC
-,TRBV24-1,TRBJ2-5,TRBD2,CATSDFTAGIQETQYF,TGTGCCACCAGTGATTTCACAGCGGGGATCCAAGAGACCCAGTACTTC
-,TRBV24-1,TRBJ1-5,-,CATSSGDQPQHF,TGTGCCACCAGCAGCGGTGATCAGCCCCAGCATTTT
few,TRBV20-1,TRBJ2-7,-,CSAQRGYEQYF,TGCAGTGCCCAACGGGGATACGAGCAGTACTTC
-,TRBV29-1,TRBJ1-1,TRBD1,CSVERQGSNTEAFF,TGCAGCGTTGAGAGACAGGGTTCGAACACTGAAGCTTTCTTT
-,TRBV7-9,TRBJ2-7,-,CASSSGRTEQYF,TGTGCCAGCAGCTCTGGTAGGACAGAGCAGTACTTC
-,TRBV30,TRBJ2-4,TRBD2,CAWSRGTSGTISKNIQYF,TGTGCCTGGAGTCGCGGGACTAGCGGGACAATCTCCAAAAACATTCAGTACTTC
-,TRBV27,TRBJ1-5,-,CASRARGHQPQHF,TGTGCCAGCAGGGCCAGGGGCCATCAGCCCCAGCATTTT
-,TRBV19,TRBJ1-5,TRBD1,CASRRGTGEDQPQHF,TGTGCCAGTAGGCGAGGGACAGGGGAGGATCAGCCCCAGCATTTT
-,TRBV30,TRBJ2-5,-,CAWRMLVRETQYF,TGTGCCTGGAGGATGCTAGTTCGGGAGACCCAGTACTTC
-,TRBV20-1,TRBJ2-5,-,CSARPPWRALKETQYF,TGCAGTGCTAGGCCTCCCTGGCGGGCCCTCAAAGAGACCCAGTACTTC
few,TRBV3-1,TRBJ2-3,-,CASSRDLADTQYF,TGTGCCAGCAGCCGCGACTTGGCAGATACGCAGTATTTT
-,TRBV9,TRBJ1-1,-,CASSVRGGGTEAFF,TGTGCCAGCAGCGTACGGGGAGGGGGCACTGAAGCTTTCTTT
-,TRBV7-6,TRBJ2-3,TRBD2,CASSSLGLAERTDTQYF,TGTGCCAGCAGCTCACTGGGACTAGCGGAGCGCACAGATACGCAGTATTTT
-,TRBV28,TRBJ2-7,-,CASSMNSYEQYF,TGTGCCAGCAGCATGAACTCCTACGAGCAGTACTTC